This T cell receptor (beta chain) is from a study of a mutant IDH1 vaccine in newly diagnosed glioma. Across the study: Weeks 1, 3, 5, 7, 11, 15, 19 and 23 were when patients received their eight vaccinations.

Method: immunoSEQ multiplex PCR; TCRdb's copy keeps in-frame clones and lacks some. The table shows around 46,000 clones, with around 80% occurring only once. Trimming left V 5 bases short and J 5 bases short, with 12 bases between. CDR1 and CDR2 from the germline V gene are SEHNR and FQNEAQ (reference sequence). The CDR3 totals 14 residues. Time point meaning: week 5, during vaccination. Vaccination used 300 ug of mutant IDH1 20-mer peptide per dose, with topical imiquimod. Comments on this clone: Its antigen is still unknown.

J is TRBJ2-2 and V is TRBV7-9; D possibly uses TRBD1 or TRBD2 (5 bases each). The input for sequencing was PBMCs, taken from a glioma patient whose treatment included an IDH1 peptide vaccine. The TCR originated in a man in his forties or fifties with glioma. This CDR3 reads CASSQGTSTGELFF. The DNA of the CDR3 is TGTGCCAGCAGCCAAGGGACCTCTACCGGGGAGCTGTTTTTT.